Below, 8 T cell receptor beta chains from the same sample are listed, as sequenced in a study of T cell changes during pregnancy in multiple sclerosis. Profiling relied on immunoSEQ multiplex PCR, and the TCRdb table lists in-frame clones only, not all of them. The table includes some 10,000 clones, roughly 90% detected once. This material consisted of CD8+ T cells from peripheral blood mononuclear cells, taken in the first trimester of pregnancy. These receptors came from a female donor in good health, enrolled as a control in a pregnancy study.

This clone showed up just once. In DNA form, the CDR3 reads TGTGCCAGCAGAGGCTGGACAGGGCCGAACACTGAAGCTTTCTTT. Protein sequence: CASRGWTGPNTEAFF. The gene calls are TRBV2 and TRBJ1-1; 8 nucleotides agree with TRBD1. Germline V gene data show CDR1 as SNHLY and CDR2 as FYNNEI. V lost 6 bases, J lost 1 base, and 7 bases stayed unmatched. This CDR3 is 15 amino acids long.

The CDR3 loop reads CASRTGISTEAFF. The CDR3 DNA sequence: TGTGCCAGCCGTACAGGGATTTCCACTGAAGCTTTCTTT. The chain links TRBV11-3 to TRBJ1-1; TRBD1 might be the D (6 bases). There are 13 residues in the CDR3. Germline V gene data show CDR1 as SGHNT and CDR2 as YENEEA. Trimming shortened V by 8 bases and J by 4 bases, and 14 bases separated the two germline ends.

The chain employs TRBV6-6 and TRBJ1-4, with 9 bases fitting TRBD1. V lost 7 bases, J lost 7 bases, and 7 bases stayed unmatched. The CDR3 is made up of 14 amino acids. CDR1 MNHNY and CDR2 SVGAGI come from the germline V gene (reference sequence). The CDR3 spells CASTSDRGIEKLFF. Here the CDR3 DNA reads TGTGCCAGCACGTCGGACAGGGGCATTGAAAAACTGTTTTTT.

The gene calls are TRBV11-3 and TRBJ2-2, with a weak D call TRBD2 (5 bases). This CDR3 has 15 amino acids. Trimming left V 2 bases short and J 1 base short, with 8 bases between. Germline CDR1 SGHNT, CDR2 YENEEA. CDR3 amino acids: CASSLISGNTGELFF. The CDR3, as DNA: TGTGCCAGCAGCTTAATAAGCGGGAACACCGGGGAGCTGTTTTTT.

The V and J genes are TRBV11-2 and TRBJ2-3; the match to TRBD2 covers 12 bases. Germline lookup yields CDR1 SGHAT and CDR2 FQNNGV. The CDR3 totals 17 residues. V was pared by 1 base and J by 3 bases, with 5 bases of the junction left unmatched. In DNA, the CDR3 is TGTGCCAGCAGCTTAGCCCTAGCGGGGGGGGCTACAGATACGCAGTATTTT. Its protein is CASSLALAGGATDTQYF.

This clone appeared a single time. The chain links TRBV5-6 to TRBJ2-7; the match to TRBD1 covers 8 bases. J was trimmed by 6 bases and V by 4 bases; bases with no gene match: 3. Germline-derived CDR1 and CDR2 are SGHDT and YYEEEE. This CDR3 comprises 12 residues. The CDR3 sequence is CASSTTGVEQYF. In DNA, the CDR3 is TGTGCCAGCAGCACGACAGGGGTCGAGCAGTACTTC. The variable domain in full, completed from reference TRBV5-6 and TRBJ2-7, reads DAGVTQSPTHLIKTRGQQVTLRCSPKSGHDTVSWYQQALGQGPQFIFQYYEEEERQRGNFPDRFSGHQFPNYSSELNVNALLLGDSALYLCASSTTGVEQYFGPGTRLTVT.

This clone was seen only once. J is TRBJ1-4 and V is TRBV7-9; no clear D gene. Trimming pared 1 base from V and 2 bases from J, leaving 14 bases between. This CDR3 spans 17 amino acids. Germline V lookup: CDR1 SEHNR, CDR2 FQNEAQ (reference sequence). CDR3 region: CASSLEAGLRTNEKLFF. CDR3 DNA: TGTGCCAGCAGCTTAGAAGCGGGGTTGAGGACTAATGAAAAACTGTTTTTT.

The V call is TRBV27, the J call TRBJ1-5; D is perhaps TRBD1 (5 bases). Between the trimmed V and J ends, which lost 2 bases and 0 bases, there was a span of 8 bases. Germline V gene data show CDR1 as MNHEY and CDR2 as SMNVEV (reference sequence). The CDR3 extends over 15 amino acids. The DNA of the CDR3 is TGTGCCAGCAGTTTACAGGGCTATAGCAATCAGCCCCAGCATTTT. Encoded protein: CASSLQGYSNQPQHF.